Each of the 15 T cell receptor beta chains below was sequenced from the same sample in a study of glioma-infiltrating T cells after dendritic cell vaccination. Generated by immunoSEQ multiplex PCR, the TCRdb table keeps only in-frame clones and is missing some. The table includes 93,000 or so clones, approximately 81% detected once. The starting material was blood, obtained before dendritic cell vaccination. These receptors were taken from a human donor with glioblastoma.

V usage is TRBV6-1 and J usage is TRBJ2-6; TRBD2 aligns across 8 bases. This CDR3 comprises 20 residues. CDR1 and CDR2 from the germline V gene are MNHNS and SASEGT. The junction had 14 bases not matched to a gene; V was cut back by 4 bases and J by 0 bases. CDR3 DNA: TGTGCCAGCAGTGCACCCCTCGTAGCGGGGCACTACTCTGGGGCCAACGTCCTGACTTTC. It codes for CASSAPLVAGHYSGANVLTF.

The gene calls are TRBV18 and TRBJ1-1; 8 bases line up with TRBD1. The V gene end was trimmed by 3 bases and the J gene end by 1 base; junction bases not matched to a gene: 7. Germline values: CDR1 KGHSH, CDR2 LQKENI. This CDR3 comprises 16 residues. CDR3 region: CASSPQQGVRNTEAFF. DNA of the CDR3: TGTGCCAGCTCACCCCAACAGGGGGTACGGAACACTGAAGCTTTCTTT. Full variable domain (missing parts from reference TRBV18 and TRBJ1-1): NAGVMQNPRHLVRRRGQEARLRCSPMKGHSHVYWYRQLPEEGLKFMVYLQKENIIDESGMPKERFSAEFPKEGPSILRIQQVVRGDSAAYFCASSPQQGVRNTEAFFGQGTRLTVV.

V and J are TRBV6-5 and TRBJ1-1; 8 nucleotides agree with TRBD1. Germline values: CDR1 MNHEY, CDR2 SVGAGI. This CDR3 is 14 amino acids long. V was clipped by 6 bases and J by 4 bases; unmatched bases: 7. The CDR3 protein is CASSHGQGRTEAFF. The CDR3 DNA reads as TGTGCCAGCAGCCACGGACAGGGCCGCACTGAAGCTTTCTTT.

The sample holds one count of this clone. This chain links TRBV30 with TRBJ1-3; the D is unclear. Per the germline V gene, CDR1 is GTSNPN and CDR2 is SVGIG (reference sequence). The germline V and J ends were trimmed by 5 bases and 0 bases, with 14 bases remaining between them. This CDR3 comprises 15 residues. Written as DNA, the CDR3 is TGTGCCTGGCCCCAGAGAGGGCCCTCTGGAAACACCATATATTTT. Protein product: CAWPQRGPSGNTIYF.

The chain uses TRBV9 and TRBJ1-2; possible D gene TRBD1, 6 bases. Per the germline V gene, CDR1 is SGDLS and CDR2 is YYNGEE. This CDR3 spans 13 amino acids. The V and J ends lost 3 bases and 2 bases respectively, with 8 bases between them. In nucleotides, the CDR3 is TGTGCCAGCAGCGCGCAGGGGAACTATGGCTACACCTTC. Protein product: CASSAQGNYGYTF.

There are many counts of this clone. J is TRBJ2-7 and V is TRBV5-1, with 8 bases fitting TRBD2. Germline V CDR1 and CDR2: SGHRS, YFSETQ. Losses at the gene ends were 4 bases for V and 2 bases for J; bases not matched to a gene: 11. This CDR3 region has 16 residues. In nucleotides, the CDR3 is TGCGCCAGCAGCCCCGTTGGACTAGCTCGGGCCTACGAGCAGTACTTC. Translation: CASSPVGLARAYEQYF.

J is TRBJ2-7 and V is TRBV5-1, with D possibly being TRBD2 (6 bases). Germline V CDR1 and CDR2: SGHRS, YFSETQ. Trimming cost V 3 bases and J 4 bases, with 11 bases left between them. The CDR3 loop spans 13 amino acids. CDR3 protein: CASSSGTSYEQYF. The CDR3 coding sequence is TGCGCCAGCAGCTCCGGGACTTCGTACGAGCAGTACTTC.

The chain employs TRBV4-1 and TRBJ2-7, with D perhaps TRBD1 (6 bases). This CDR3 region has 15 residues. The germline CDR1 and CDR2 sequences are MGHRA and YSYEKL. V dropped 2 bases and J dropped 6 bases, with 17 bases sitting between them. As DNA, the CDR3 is TGCGCCAGCAGCCAACTTATCAGGGGTCGAGGCGAGCAGTACTTC. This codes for CASSQLIRGRGEQYF.

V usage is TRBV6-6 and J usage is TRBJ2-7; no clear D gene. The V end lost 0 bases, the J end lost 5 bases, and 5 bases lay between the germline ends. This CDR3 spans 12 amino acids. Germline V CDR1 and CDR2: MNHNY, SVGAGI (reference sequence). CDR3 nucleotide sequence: TGTGCCAGCAGTTACTCCCGTAACGAGCAGTACTTC. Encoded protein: CASSYSRNEQYF.

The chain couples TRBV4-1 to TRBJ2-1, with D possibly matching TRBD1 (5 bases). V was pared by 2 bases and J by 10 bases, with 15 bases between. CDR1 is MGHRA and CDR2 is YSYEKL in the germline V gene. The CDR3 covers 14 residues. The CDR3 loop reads CASSQLGRVGEQFF. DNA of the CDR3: TGCGCCAGCAGCCAATTGGGGCGCGTAGGGGAGCAGTTCTTC.

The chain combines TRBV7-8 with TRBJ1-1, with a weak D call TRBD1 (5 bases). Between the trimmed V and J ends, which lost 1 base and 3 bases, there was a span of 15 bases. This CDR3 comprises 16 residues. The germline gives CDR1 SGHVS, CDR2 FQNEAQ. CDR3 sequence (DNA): TGTGCCAGCAGCTTAGGGTTCGGGGGAACTCACACTGAAGCTTTCTTT. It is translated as CASSLGFGGTHTEAFF.

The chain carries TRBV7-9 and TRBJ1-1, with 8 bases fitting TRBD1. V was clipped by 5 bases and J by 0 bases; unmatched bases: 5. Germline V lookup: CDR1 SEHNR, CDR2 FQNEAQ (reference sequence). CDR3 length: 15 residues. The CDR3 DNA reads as TGTGCCAGCAGCCTGCAGGGGGCAGTGAACACTGAAGCTTTCTTT. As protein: CASSLQGAVNTEAFF.

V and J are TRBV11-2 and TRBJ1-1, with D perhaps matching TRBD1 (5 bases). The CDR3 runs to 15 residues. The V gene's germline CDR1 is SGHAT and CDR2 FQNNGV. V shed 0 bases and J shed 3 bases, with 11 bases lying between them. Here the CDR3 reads CASSLEWGVDTEAFF. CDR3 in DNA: TGTGCCAGCAGCTTAGAGTGGGGGGTCGACACTGAAGCTTTCTTT.

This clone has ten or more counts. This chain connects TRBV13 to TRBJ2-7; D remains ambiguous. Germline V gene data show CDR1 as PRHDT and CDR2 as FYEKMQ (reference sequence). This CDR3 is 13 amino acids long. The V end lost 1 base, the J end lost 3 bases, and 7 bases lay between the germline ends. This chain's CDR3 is CASSLVGRYEQYF. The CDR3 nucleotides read TGTGCCAGCAGCTTAGTGGGCCGCTACGAGCAGTACTTC.

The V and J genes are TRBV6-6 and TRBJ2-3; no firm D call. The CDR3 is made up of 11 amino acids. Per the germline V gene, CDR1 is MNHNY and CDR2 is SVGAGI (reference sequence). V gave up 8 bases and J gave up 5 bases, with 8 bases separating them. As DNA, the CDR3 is TGTGCCAGCTGCAGTTTAGATACGCAGTATTTT. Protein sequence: CASCSLDTQYF.